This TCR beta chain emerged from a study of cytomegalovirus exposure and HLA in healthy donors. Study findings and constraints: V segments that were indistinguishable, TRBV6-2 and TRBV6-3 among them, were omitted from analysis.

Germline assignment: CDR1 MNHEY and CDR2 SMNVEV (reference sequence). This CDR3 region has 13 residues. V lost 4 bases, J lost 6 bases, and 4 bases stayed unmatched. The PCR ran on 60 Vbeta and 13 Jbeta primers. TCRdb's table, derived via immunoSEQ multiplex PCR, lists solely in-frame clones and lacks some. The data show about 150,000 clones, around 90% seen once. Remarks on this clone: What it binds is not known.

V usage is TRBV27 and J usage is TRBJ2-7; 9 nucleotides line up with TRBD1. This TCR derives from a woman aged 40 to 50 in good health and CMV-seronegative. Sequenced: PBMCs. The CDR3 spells CASSSGQGGEQYF. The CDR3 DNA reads TGTGCCAGCAGTTCGGGACAGGGAGGCGAGCAGTACTTC.